The 13 T cell receptor beta chains presented below share a single source sample, sequenced in a study of T-cell memory formation after mild COVID-19. Via MiXCR, TCRdb re-called the 5' RACE reads, giving one row per CDR3 protein. The table has 45,000 to 55,000 distinct CDR3 sequences, over 9% seen once; the top ten hold roughly 10%. The sample was PBMCs or a T cell subset sorted from them (not recorded which). The receptors shown here come from an adult woman who had mild COVID-19 (a few samples of this study predate the infection). Cell type and time point are not known.

This clonotype was seen more than once but under ten times. The chain links TRBV18 to TRBJ2-5; D gene uncertain. The length of the CDR3 is 13 residues. Germline V lookup: CDR1 KGHSH, CDR2 LQKENI. Trimming took 0 bases from V and 7 from J, leaving 9 bases between them. The CDR3 region is CASSPPLEWTQYF. The DNA for the CDR3 is TGTGCCAGCTCACCACCCCTTGAGTGGACCCAGTACTTC.

In its sample, this clonotype was seen a few times. CDR3 bases: TGTGCCAGCAGCTTATCCCCCCCGGATTCACCCCTCCACTTT. Protein product: CASSLSPPDSPLHF. This sequence joins TRBV7-3 and TRBJ1-6; D unresolved. CDR1 and CDR2 (germline): SGHTA, FQGTGA. Between the trimmed V and J ends, which lost 2 bases and 8 bases, there was a span of 10 bases. The length of the CDR3 is 14 residues.

The sample holds many counts of this clonotype. The chain carries TRBV3-1 and TRBJ2-5; 10 nucleotides line up with TRBD2. CDR3 size: 14 residues. J gave up 11 bases and V 4 bases, and 10 bases lay outside the gene matches. Germline values: CDR1 LGHDT, CDR2 YNNKEL (reference sequence). This chain's CDR3 is CASSPPSSGGTQYF. The CDR3 bases are TGTGCCAGCAGCCCTCCATCTAGCGGGGGAACTCAGTACTTC.

This chain uses TRBV4-2 with TRBJ2-7; 11 bases match TRBD2. Germline assignment: CDR1 LGHNA and CDR2 YNFKEQ. This CDR3 comprises 15 residues. V was pared by 1 base and J by 1 base, with 0 bases of the junction left unmatched. This CDR3 is CASSQGLAGSYEQYF. The DNA of the CDR3 is TGTGCCAGCAGCCAAGGACTAGCGGGATCCTACGAGCAGTACTTC.

The table lists this clonotype with many counts. V gene TRBV6-2 or TRBV6-3 combines with J gene TRBJ2-5, with 8 bases aligning to TRBD1. The V segment lost 5 bases and the J segment 6 bases; nucleotides outside the gene matches: 11. CDR1 MNHEY and CDR2 SVGEGT come from the germline V gene. The length of the CDR3 is 15 residues. CDR3 DNA sequence: TGTGCCAGCAGTCGCTGGACAGGGAATAGGAAGACCCAGTACTTC. Translated: CASSRWTGNRKTQYF.

In its sample, this clonotype was seen a few times. The chain employs TRBV20-1 and TRBJ2-7; D might be TRBD2 (5 bases). This CDR3 contains 13 residues. Germline V gives CDR1 DFQATT, CDR2 SNEGSKA (reference sequence). V was shortened by 5 bases and J by 0 bases, with 11 bases between the two germline ends. The DNA of the CDR3 is TGCAGTGCTCAGGACTTAAGCTCCTACGAGCAGTACTTC. Its translation: CSAQDLSSYEQYF.

This clonotype was seen repeatedly, ten times or more. CDR3 nucleotide sequence: TGTGCCAGCAGTTTGGGGGGGCCTGGCACAGATACGCAGTATTTT. This encodes CASSLGGPGTDTQYF. The chain uses TRBV12-3 or TRBV12-4 and TRBJ2-3, with D perhaps TRBD2 (7 bases). The CDR3 consists of 15 residues. Trimming pared 3 bases from V and 1 base from J, leaving 11 bases between.

Many counts were recorded for this clonotype. This chain connects TRBV11-2 to TRBJ2-7; D might be TRBD2 (5 bases). This CDR3 comprises 14 residues. CDR1 SGHAT and CDR2 FQNNGV come from the germline V gene. V shed 5 bases and J shed 4 bases, with 15 bases lying between them. The CDR3 DNA follows: TGTGCCAGCAGCGGTAAGGAGGCTCGGTACGAGCAGTACTTC. It specifies CASSGKEARYEQYF.

This clonotype appeared a few times. The J gene is TRBJ2-7, the V gene TRBV2; possible D gene TRBD2, 6 bases. V lost 8 bases and J lost 0, with 14 bases in between. Germline V CDR1 and CDR2: SNHLY, FYNNEI. The CDR3 extends over 14 amino acids. CDR3 sequence reads: CASASGELSYEQYF. CDR3 nucleotide sequence: TGTGCCAGCGCCTCGGGAGAGCTCTCCTACGAGCAGTACTTC.

This clonotype appeared a few times. This chain joins TRBV6-1 and TRBJ2-3; 8 nucleotides agree with TRBD1. This CDR3 is built from 14 residues. Trimming took 9 bases from V and 5 from J; bases not matched to a gene: 10. The germline gives CDR1 MNHNS, CDR2 SASEGT. CDR3: CASRQGAAGDTQYF. Here the CDR3 DNA reads TGTGCCAGTAGGCAGGGGGCAGCGGGAGATACGCAGTATTTT.

V gene TRBV7-3 combines with J gene TRBJ1-3, with TRBD1 matching over 7 bases. This CDR3 spans 16 amino acids. The V gene's germline CDR1 is SGHTA and CDR2 FQGTGA. V lost 5 bases and J lost 0; bases outside the gene matches: 7. CDR3 bases: TGTGCCAGCAGCCCCGGGACAGCGAGCTCTGGAAACACCATATATTTT. It yields the protein CASSPGTASSGNTIYF.

This clonotype has a count of ten or more. This sequence joins TRBV9 and TRBJ2-1; 10 positions match TRBD2. This CDR3 contains 17 residues. Germline-derived CDR1 and CDR2 are SGDLS and YYNGEE. Losses at the gene ends were 4 bases for V and 8 bases for J; bases not matched to a gene: 15. The CDR3 nucleotides read TGTGCCAGCAGCACCGATCCTGGGCTAGCGGGAGCCGATGAGCAGTTCTTC. Its protein product is CASSTDPGLAGADEQFF.

The chain joins TRBV14 to TRBJ1-1; the D gene is possibly TRBD1 (5 bases). V shed 0 bases and J shed 3 bases, with 11 bases lying between them. This CDR3 region has 15 residues. Germline V gives CDR1 SGHDN, CDR2 FVKESK. CDR3 bases: TGTGCCAGCAGCCAAGAGTGGGGGAGGGACACTGAAGCTTTCTTT. Its protein product is CASSQEWGRDTEAFF.